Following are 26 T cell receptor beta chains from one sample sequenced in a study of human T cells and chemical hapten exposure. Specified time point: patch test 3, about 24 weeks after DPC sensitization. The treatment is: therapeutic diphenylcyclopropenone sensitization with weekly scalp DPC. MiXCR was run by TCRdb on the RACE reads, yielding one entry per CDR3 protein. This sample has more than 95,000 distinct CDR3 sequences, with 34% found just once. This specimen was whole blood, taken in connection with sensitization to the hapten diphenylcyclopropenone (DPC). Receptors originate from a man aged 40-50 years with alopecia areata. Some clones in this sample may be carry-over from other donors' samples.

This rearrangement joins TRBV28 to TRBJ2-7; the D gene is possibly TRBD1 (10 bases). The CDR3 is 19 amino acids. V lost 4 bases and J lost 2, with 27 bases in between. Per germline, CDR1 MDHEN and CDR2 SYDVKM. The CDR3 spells CASSSDRGLSGLAPYEQYF. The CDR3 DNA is TGTGCCAGCAGTTCCGACAGGGGGCTCTCAGGACTAGCGCCCTACGAGCAGTACTTC.

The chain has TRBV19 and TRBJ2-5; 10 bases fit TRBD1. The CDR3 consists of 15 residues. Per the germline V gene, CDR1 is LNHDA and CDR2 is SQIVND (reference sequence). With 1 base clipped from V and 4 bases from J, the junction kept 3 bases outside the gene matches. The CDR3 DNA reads TGTGCCAGTAGTATAGGACAGGGGGCAGGAGAGACCCAGTACTTC. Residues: CASSIGQGAGETQYF.

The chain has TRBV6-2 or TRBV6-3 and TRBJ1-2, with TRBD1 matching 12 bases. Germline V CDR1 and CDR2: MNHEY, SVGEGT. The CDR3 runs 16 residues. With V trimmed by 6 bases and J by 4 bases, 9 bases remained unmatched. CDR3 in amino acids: CASRPPGQGASYGYTF. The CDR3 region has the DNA TGTGCCAGCAGACCACCGGGACAGGGGGCGTCCTATGGCTACACCTTC.

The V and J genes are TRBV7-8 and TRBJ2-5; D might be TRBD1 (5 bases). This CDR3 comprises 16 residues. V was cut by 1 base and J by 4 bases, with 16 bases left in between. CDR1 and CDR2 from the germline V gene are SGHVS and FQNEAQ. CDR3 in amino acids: CASSLGGNLPVETQYF. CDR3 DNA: TGTGCCAGCAGCTTAGGGGGCAACCTACCCGTAGAGACCCAGTACTTC.

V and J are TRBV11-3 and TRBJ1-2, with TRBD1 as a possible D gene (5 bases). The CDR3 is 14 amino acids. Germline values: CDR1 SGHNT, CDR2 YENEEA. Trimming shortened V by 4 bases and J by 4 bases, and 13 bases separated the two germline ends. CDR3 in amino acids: CASSSGFLGYGYTF. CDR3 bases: TGTGCCAGCAGCTCAGGGTTTTTAGGCTATGGCTACACCTTC.

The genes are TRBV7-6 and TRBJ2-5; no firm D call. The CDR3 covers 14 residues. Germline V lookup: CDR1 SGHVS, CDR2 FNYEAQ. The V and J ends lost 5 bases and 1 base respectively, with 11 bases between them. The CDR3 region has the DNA TGTGCCAGCAGCCCCAATAGGGTCCAAGAGACCCAGTACTTC. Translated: CASSPNRVQETQYF.

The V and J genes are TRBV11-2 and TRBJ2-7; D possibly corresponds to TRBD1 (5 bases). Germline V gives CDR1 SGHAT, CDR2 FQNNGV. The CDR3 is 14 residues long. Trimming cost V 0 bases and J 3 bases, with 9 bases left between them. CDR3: CASSLEGRVYEQYF. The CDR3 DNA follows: TGTGCCAGCAGCTTAGAGGGCAGGGTCTACGAGCAGTACTTC.

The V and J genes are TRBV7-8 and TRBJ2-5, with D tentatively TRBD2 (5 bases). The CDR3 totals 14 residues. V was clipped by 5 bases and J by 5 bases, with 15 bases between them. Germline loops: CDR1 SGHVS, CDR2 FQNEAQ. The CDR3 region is CASSHGLARETQYF. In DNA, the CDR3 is TGTGCCAGCAGCCACGGACTGGCCCGGGAGACCCAGTACTTC.

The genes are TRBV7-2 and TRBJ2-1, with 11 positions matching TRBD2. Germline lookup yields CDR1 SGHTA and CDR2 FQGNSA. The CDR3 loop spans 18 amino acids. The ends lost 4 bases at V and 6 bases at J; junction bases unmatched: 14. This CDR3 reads CASSSDGLAGFAGNEQFF. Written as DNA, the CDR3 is TGTGCCAGCAGCTCCGACGGACTAGCGGGTTTTGCCGGCAATGAGCAGTTCTTC.

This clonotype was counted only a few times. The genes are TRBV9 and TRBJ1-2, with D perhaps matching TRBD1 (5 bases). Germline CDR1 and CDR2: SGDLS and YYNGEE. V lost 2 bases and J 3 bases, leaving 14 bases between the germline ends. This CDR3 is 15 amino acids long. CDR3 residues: CASSVTAKNHYGYTF. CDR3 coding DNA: TGTGCCAGCAGCGTGACAGCAAAGAATCACTATGGCTACACCTTC.

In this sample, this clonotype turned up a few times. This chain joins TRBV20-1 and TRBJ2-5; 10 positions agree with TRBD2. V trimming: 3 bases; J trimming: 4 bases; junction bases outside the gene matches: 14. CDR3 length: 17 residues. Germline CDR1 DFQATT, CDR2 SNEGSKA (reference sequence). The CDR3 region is CSASQSGELAGLETQYF. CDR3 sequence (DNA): TGCAGTGCTAGTCAATCGGGGGAACTAGCGGGACTAGAGACCCAGTACTTC.

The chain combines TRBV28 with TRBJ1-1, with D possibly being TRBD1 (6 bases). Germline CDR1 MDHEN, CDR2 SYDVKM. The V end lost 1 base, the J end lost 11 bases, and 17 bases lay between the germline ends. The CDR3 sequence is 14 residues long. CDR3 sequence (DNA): TGTGCCAGCAGTTTATACCCAGGGGCGGGGAGTGCTTTCTTT. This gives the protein CASSLYPGAGSAFF.

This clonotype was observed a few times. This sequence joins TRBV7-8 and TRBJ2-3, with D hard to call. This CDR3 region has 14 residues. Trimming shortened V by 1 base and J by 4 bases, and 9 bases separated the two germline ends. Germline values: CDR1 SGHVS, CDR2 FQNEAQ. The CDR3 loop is CASSLGVLADTQYF. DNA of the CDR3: TGTGCCAGCAGCTTAGGAGTTCTGGCAGATACGCAGTATTTT.

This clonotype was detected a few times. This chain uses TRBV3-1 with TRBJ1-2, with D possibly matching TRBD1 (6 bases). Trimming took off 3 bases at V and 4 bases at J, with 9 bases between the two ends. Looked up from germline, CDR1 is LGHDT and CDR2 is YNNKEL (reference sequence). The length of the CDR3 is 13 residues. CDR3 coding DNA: TGTGCCAGCAGCCAGAGACAGGCCTATGGCTACACCTTC. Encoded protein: CASSQRQAYGYTF.

CDR3 coding DNA: TGTGCCAGCAGTGGCAGCTCGCCGGGAAACACCATATATTTT. It encodes CASSGSSPGNTIYF. This sequence joins TRBV6-1 and TRBJ1-3; D call uncertain. CDR1 MNHNS and CDR2 SASEGT come from the germline V gene. Trimming took 4 bases from V and 4 from J, leaving 11 bases between them. The CDR3 is 14 residues long.

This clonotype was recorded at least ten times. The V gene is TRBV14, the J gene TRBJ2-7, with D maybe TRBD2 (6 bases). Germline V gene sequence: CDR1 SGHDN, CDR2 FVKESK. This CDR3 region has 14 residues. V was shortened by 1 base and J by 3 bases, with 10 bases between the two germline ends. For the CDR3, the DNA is TGTGCCAGCAGCCAAGGGGACTTCCTCTACGAGCAGTACTTC. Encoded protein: CASSQGDFLYEQYF.

This CDR3 reads CASSYLPLGTDTQYF. The CDR3 region has the DNA TGTGCCAGCAGTTACTTACCCCTGGGCACAGATACGCAGTATTTT. The J gene is TRBJ2-3, the V gene TRBV6-2 or TRBV6-3, with D uncertain. Per germline, CDR1 MNHEY and CDR2 SVGEGT. The CDR3 has 15 amino acids. Trimming took 1 base from V and 1 from J, leaving 9 bases between them.

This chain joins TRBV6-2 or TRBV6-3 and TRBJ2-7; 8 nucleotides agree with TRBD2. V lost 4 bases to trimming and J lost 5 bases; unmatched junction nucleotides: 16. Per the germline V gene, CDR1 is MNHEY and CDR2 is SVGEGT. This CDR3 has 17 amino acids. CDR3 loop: CASSFLLFGAGADEQYV. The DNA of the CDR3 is TGTGCCAGCAGTTTCCTTTTGTTCGGAGCGGGAGCGGACGAGCAGTACGTC.

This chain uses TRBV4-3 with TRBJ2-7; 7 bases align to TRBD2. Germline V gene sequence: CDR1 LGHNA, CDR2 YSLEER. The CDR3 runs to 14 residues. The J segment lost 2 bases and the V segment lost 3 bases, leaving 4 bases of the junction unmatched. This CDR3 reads CASSQFRGAYEQYF. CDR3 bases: TGCGCCAGCAGCCAGTTTCGGGGGGCCTACGAGCAGTACTTC.

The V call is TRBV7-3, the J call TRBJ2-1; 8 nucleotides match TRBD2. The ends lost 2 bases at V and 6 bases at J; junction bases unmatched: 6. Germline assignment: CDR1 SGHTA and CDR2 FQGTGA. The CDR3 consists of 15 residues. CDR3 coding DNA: TGTGCCAGCAGCTTATCCCGGCTAGCGGGCAATGAGCAGTTCTTC. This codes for CASSLSRLAGNEQFF.

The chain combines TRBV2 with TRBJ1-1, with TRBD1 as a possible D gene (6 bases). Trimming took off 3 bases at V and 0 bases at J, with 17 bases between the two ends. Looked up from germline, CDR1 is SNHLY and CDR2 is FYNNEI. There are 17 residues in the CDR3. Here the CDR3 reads CASSDRTEPYMNTEAFF. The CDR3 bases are TGTGCCAGCAGTGATCGGACAGAGCCTTACATGAACACTGAAGCTTTCTTT. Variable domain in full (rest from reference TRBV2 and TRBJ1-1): EPEVTQTPSHQVTQMGQEVILRCVPISNHLYFYWYRQILGQKVEFLVSFYNNEISEKSEIFDDQFSVERPDGSNFTLKIRSTKLEDSAMYFCASSDRTEPYMNTEAFFGQGTRLTVV.

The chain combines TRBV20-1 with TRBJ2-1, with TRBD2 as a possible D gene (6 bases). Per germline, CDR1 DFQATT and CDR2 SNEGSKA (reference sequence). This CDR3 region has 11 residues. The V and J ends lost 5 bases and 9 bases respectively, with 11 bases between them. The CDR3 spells CSAPVGGEQFF. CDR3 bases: TGCAGTGCTCCCGTGGGGGGTGAGCAGTTCTTC.

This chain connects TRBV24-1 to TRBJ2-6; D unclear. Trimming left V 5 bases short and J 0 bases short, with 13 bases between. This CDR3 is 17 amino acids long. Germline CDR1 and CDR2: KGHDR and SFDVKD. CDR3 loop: CATSGLGSSSGANVLTF. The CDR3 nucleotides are TGTGCCACCAGTGGTTTAGGTTCTAGCTCTGGGGCCAACGTCCTGACTTTC.

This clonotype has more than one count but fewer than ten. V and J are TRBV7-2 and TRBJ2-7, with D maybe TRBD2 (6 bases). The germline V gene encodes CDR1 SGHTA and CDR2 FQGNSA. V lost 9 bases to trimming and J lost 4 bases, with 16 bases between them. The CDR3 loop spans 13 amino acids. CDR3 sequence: CASGARAGYEQYV. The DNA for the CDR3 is TGTGCCAGTGGGGCACGGGCGGGATACGAGCAGTACGTC.

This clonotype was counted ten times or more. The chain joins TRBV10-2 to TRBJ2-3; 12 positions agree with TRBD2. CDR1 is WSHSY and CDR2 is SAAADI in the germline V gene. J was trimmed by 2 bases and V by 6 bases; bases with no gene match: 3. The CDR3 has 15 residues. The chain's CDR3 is CASRGLAGFTDTQYF. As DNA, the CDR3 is TGCGCCAGCAGGGGACTAGCGGGTTTCACAGATACGCAGTATTTT.

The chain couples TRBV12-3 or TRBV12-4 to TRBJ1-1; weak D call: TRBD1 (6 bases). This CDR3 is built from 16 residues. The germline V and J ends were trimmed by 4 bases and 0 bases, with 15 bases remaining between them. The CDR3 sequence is CASSSQGIIMNTEAFF. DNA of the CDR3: TGTGCCAGCAGTTCTCAGGGGATCATAATGAACACTGAAGCTTTCTTT.